What follows describes a single T cell receptor beta chain. Antigen: not known. The data stem from a study of T cell responses to AZD1222 COVID-19 vaccine. Study conclusions and caveats: The CD4 TCRs associated with vaccination extended across spike and predominated at 160-218 and 743-854.

The assay was immunoSEQ multiplex PCR, and TCRdb's table has in-frame clones only and misses some. The sample gives fewer than 200,000 clones, 91% of which show up once; about 1.9% is in the top ten. The CDR3 has 10 amino acids. V gave up 0 bases and J gave up 7 bases, with 1 base separating them. Germline V CDR1 and CDR2: DFQATT, SNEGSKA (reference sequence). The source was peripheral blood, collected on day 0 of AZD1222 vaccination. V usage is TRBV20-1 and J usage is TRBJ2-1; no reliable D call. The sequence was collected from an adult in good health. CDR3 nucleotides: TGCAGTGCTAGAGAAAATGAGCAGTTCTTC. This gives the protein CSARENEQFF.